The 22 T cell receptor beta chains in this list originate from one sample, sequenced in a study of identical twins. TCRdb re-derived calls from the 5' RACE reads in MiXCR, one entry per CDR3 protein. Of about 530,000 distinct CDR3 sequences listed, approximately 20% are singletons. The same data also went into a second study, on yellow fever vaccine responses in identical twins.

Material: CD4+ T cells sorted from blood. Receptors were obtained from a woman younger than 35 in good health.

The rearrangement joins TRBV27 to TRBJ2-7; 8 bases match TRBD1. Germline lookup yields CDR1 MNHEY and CDR2 SMNVEV (reference sequence). The CDR3 contains 14 residues. V lost 2 bases and J lost 3; bases outside the gene matches: 3. The DNA for the CDR3 is TGTGCCAGCAGTTTACGGACAGGGTTCTACGAGCAGTACTTC. Amino acids: CASSLRTGFYEQYF.

This clonotype has a handful of counts. The genes are TRBV5-1 and TRBJ2-2; 13 positions agree with TRBD2. CDR1 and CDR2 from the germline V gene are SGHRS and YFSETQ. The CDR3 extends over 15 amino acids. V was pared by 4 bases and J by 5 bases, with 2 bases of the junction left unmatched. CDR3 DNA: TGCGCCAGCAGCGGACTAGCGGGAGAAACCGGGGAGCTGTTTTTT. Its translation: CASSGLAGETGELFF.

Only a few counts were recorded for this clonotype. The gene calls are TRBV25-1 and TRBJ2-3, with D tentatively TRBD2 (6 bases). V lost 4 bases and J 0 bases, leaving 17 bases between the germline ends. Germline CDR1 reads MGHDK; CDR2 reads SYGVNS. The CDR3 runs to 17 residues. The CDR3 loop is CASSGDGGPISTDTQYF. The DNA of the CDR3 is TGTGCCAGCAGTGGCGACGGGGGACCGATTAGCACAGATACGCAGTATTTT.

The rearrangement joins TRBV5-1 to TRBJ2-7; the match to TRBD1 covers 10 bases. This CDR3 is 14 amino acids long. Per germline, CDR1 SGHRS and CDR2 YFSETQ. V dropped 5 bases and J dropped 6; count of bases not matched to a gene: 8. This CDR3 is CASSPGQGSSEQYV. The CDR3 DNA follows: TGCGCCAGCAGTCCGGGACAGGGGTCGTCCGAGCAGTACGTC.

This clonotype was observed a few times. This sequence joins TRBV12-3 or TRBV12-4 and TRBJ1-1, with a weak D call TRBD1 (5 bases). This CDR3 has 14 amino acids. Deletions cut 8 bases from V and 5 bases from J, with 18 bases between. The CDR3 DNA sequence: TGTGCCAGCCATTTGGGGGATGTAAGGACTGAAGCTTTCTTT. It codes for CASHLGDVRTEAFF.

This rearrangement joins TRBV6-1 to TRBJ1-2, with D unclear. Germline V CDR1 and CDR2: MNHNS, SASEGT. This CDR3 has 13 residues. V was trimmed by 6 bases and J by 4 bases, leaving 12 bases between them. This chain's CDR3 is CASSPYPLYGYTF. CDR3 in DNA: TGTGCCAGCAGCCCTTATCCTCTCTATGGCTACACCTTC.

A few counts support this clonotype. The rearrangement links TRBV20-1 to TRBJ2-3; no clear D. Germline V gene data show CDR1 as DFQATT and CDR2 as SNEGSKA (reference sequence). With 3 bases removed from V and 0 bases from J, the gap between germline ends came to 7 bases. The CDR3 consists of 13 residues. The CDR3 nucleotides read TGCAGTGCTAGGGACCGTAGCACAGATACGCAGTATTTT. The encoded protein is CSARDRSTDTQYF.

This clonotype was detected only a few times. The chain combines TRBV20-1 with TRBJ2-1, with D maybe TRBD2 (5 bases). CDR3 length equals 15 residues. V gave up 5 bases and J gave up 5 bases, with 19 bases separating them. Per the germline V gene, CDR1 is DFQATT and CDR2 is SNEGSKA (reference sequence). CDR3 sequence (DNA): TGCAGTGCTGACCCCTTAGCGTCCTTCGACAATGAGCAGTTCTTC. This translates into CSADPLASFDNEQFF.

The chain recombines TRBV11-2 with TRBJ2-1; 8 bases are shared with TRBD2. V lost 5 bases to trimming and J lost 8 bases; unmatched junction nucleotides: 2. This CDR3 has 12 residues. The germline CDR1 and CDR2 sequences are SGHAT and FQNNGV. CDR3 protein: CASSETSDEQFF. The CDR3 bases are TGTGCCAGCAGCGAGACTAGCGATGAGCAGTTCTTC. Full variable domain (rest looked up from reference TRBV11-2 and TRBJ2-1): EAGVAQSPRYKIIEKRQSVAFWCNPISGHATLYWYQQILGQGPKLLIQFQNNGVVDDSQLPKDRFSAERLKGVDSTLKIQPAKLEDSAVYLCASSETSDEQFFGPGTRLTVL.

A few counts support this clonotype. V usage is TRBV12-3 or TRBV12-4 and J usage is TRBJ2-7; maybe TRBD2 (5 bases). The CDR3 is made up of 14 amino acids. V shed 8 bases and J shed 6 bases, with 20 bases lying between them. The CDR3 is CASAFDGPSREQYF. As DNA, the CDR3 is TGTGCCAGCGCCTTCGACGGGCCTAGCCGCGAGCAGTACTTC.

This clonotype appeared a few times. The chain couples TRBV27 to TRBJ2-1; TRBD1 matches at 9 bases. CDR3 length: 16 amino acids. The V and J ends lost 5 bases and 5 bases, in that order; junction bases with no gene match: 10. CDR1 and CDR2 from the germline V gene are MNHEY and SMNVEV (reference sequence). The CDR3 sequence is CASSPRRDRVHNEQFF. The CDR3 bases are TGTGCCAGCAGTCCTCGACGGGACAGGGTTCACAATGAGCAGTTCTTC.

In this sample, this clonotype turned up a few times. The genes are TRBV11-2 and TRBJ2-1; possibly TRBD1 for D (5 bases). The CDR3 has 15 residues. Trimming pared 5 bases from V and 0 bases from J, leaving 11 bases between. Germline lookup yields CDR1 SGHAT and CDR2 FQNNGV. The CDR3 loop is CASSQGQNSYNEQFF. The CDR3 bases are TGTGCCAGCAGCCAAGGACAAAACTCCTACAATGAGCAGTTCTTC.

This chain links TRBV7-6 with TRBJ2-2, with D unclear. V lost 5 bases and J lost 1, with 8 bases in between. Per the germline V gene, CDR1 is SGHVS and CDR2 is FNYEAQ. The CDR3 is made up of 14 amino acids. In DNA form, the CDR3 reads TGTGCCAGCAGCCCGAGCAGGAACACCGGGGAGCTGTTTTTT. Protein product: CASSPSRNTGELFF.

This clonotype appeared a few times. This rearrangement joins TRBV10-3 to TRBJ2-3; D not resolved. Trimming left V 8 bases short and J 4 bases short, with 13 bases between. The CDR3 totals 13 residues. In germline, CDR1 is ENHRY, CDR2 SYGVKD. CDR3 residues: CAIENPRADTQYF. The CDR3 DNA reads as TGTGCCATCGAGAACCCCCGGGCAGATACGCAGTATTTT.

This clonotype was seen a handful of times. The J gene is TRBJ2-7, the V gene TRBV7-9; a weak D match, TRBD2 (6 bases). V was pared by 5 bases and J by 3 bases, with 11 bases between. The CDR3 extends over 13 amino acids. Germline CDR1 is SEHNR and CDR2 is FQNEAQ (reference sequence). The CDR3, as DNA: TGTGCCAGCAGCCGGGACTTGTTCTACGAGCAGTACTTC. This translates into CASSRDLFYEQYF.

This chain links TRBV21-1 with TRBJ2-6; the table's D gene call, TRBD2, was not cross checked with the DNA. TRBV21-1 is described as a pseudogene. The CDR3 consists of 22 residues. The CDR3 sequence: CASSTRSGRALGDPSGANVLTF. CDR3 DNA sequence: TGTGCCAGCAGCACTCGTAGCGGGAGGGCCTTAGGGGACCCATCTGGGGCCAACGTCCTGACTTTC.

This clonotype was seen only a few times. This chain connects TRBV5-1 to TRBJ2-1, with a tentative D call TRBD2 (6 bases). Germline V gene data show CDR1 as SGHRS and CDR2 as YFSETQ. This CDR3 contains 15 residues. Trimming shortened V by 3 bases and J by 4 bases, and 14 bases separated the two germline ends. CDR3 loop: CASSSRDARYNEQFF. In DNA, the CDR3 is TGCGCCAGCAGCTCGCGGGACGCCAGGTACAATGAGCAGTTCTTC.

The table lists this clonotype with a few counts. The CDR3 bases are TGCGCCAGCAGCTTGGCAGGGCCCTACAATGAGCAGTTCTTC. This gives the protein CASSLAGPYNEQFF. The chain carries TRBV5-1 and TRBJ2-1, with TRBD1 as a possible D gene (5 bases). The V end was cut by 0 bases, the J end by 2 bases, with 6 bases between. Per the germline V gene, CDR1 is SGHRS and CDR2 is YFSETQ. The CDR3 contains 14 residues.

This clonotype was counted a few times. The gene calls are TRBV12-3 or TRBV12-4 and TRBJ1-3; a possible D gene is TRBD1 (6 bases). The V end lost 4 bases, the J end lost 0 bases, and 10 bases lay between the germline ends. The CDR3 totals 15 residues. The CDR3 here is CASSYTGNSGNTIYF. The CDR3 DNA sequence: TGTGCCAGCAGTTATACAGGGAACTCTGGAAACACCATATATTTT.

This clonotype was observed a few times. CDR3 DNA sequence: TGTGCCAGCTCACCACCGGTGGAGAAGACCGGGGAGCTGTTTTTT. Amino acids: CASSPPVEKTGELFF. The genes are TRBV18 and TRBJ2-2; D is unclear. This CDR3 region has 15 residues. Trimming removed 0 bases from V and 5 bases from J, with 10 bases in between. Looked up from germline, CDR1 is KGHSH and CDR2 is LQKENI.

Ten or more counts support this clonotype. This sequence joins TRBV12-3 or TRBV12-4 and TRBJ2-3, with 13 bases fitting TRBD2. The CDR3 sequence is 17 residues long. Germline trimming cut 6 bases from V and 0 bases from J; bases unmatched to any gene: 6. CDR3 bases: TGTGCCAGCAGCGGGACTAGCGGGGCCCCTAGCACAGATACGCAGTATTTT. Its protein is CASSGTSGAPSTDTQYF.

This clonotype was counted only a few times. The rearrangement links TRBV3-1 to TRBJ1-1, with no clear D. The V gene's germline CDR1 is LGHDT and CDR2 YNNKEL (reference sequence). This CDR3 has 15 residues. Trimming cost V 3 bases and J 0 bases, with 11 bases left between them. CDR3 sequence (DNA): TGTGCCAGCAGCCAGTCGGTCCTAATGAACACTGAAGCTTTCTTT. It translates to CASSQSVLMNTEAFF.